Each of the 29 T cell receptor beta chains below was sequenced from the same sample in a study of T cells in Graves' hyperthyroidism and ophthalmopathy (dated by TCRdb to the late 2010s). Library construction relied on multiplex PCR. The sequencer was an Illumina HiSeq 2000. The TCR beta CDR3 regions were amplified from the RNA transcripts. For the first round of RT-PCR on the TCR CDR3, the HTBI primer set was used together with the Qiagen OneStep RT-PCR kit. TCRdb applied fastp at Q25 and MiXCR to the public reads, then kept only in-frame beta chains. Rows merge per CDR3 protein into single entries with the most common DNA and genes. This sample comprises about 360,000 distinct CDR3 sequences, about 13% of them detected only once. In total, the top ten clones hold around 9.2% of the sample. The sequenced sample was blood. Receptors were obtained from a woman between 18 and 29 years old with Graves' hyperthyroidism.

This clonotype has only a few counts. The rearrangement links TRBV19 to TRBJ1-5, with 10 nucleotides matching TRBD1. V gave up 6 bases and J gave up 3 bases; unmatched junction bases: 8. Germline V gene sequence: CDR1 LNHDA, CDR2 SQIVND (reference sequence). This CDR3 is 16 amino acids long. This CDR3 is CASSRGQGVINQPQHF. In nucleotides, the CDR3 is TGTGCCAGTAGCCGAGGACAGGGGGTTATCAATCAGCCCCAGCATTTT.

This clonotype has more than one count but fewer than ten. The rearrangement uses TRBV7-9 and TRBJ2-1, with D possibly called TRBD1 or TRBD2 (5 bases each). Germline loops: CDR1 SEHNR, CDR2 FQNEAQ (reference sequence). The CDR3 has 14 residues. V was cut by 5 bases and J by 2 bases, with 10 bases left in between. CDR3 in DNA: TGTGCCAGCAGCCGGGACGGAACCTACAATGAGCAGTTCTTC. Translation gives CASSRDGTYNEQFF.

The gene calls are TRBV11-2 and TRBJ2-7; D assignment may be TRBD1 or TRBD2 (5 bases each). V shed 3 bases and J shed 4 bases, with 19 bases lying between them. CDR1 is SGHAT, CDR2 FQNNGV, per germline. The CDR3 covers 16 residues. CDR3 DNA sequence: TGTGCCAGCAGCTTTATGTCGGGACGAACAACTTACGAGCAGTACTTC. Amino acids: CASSFMSGRTTYEQYF.

This clonotype showed up many times. This chain's CDR3 is CASSLQAGEETQYF. The DNA for the CDR3 is TGTGCCAGCAGCTTACAAGCGGGAGAGGAGACCCAGTACTTC. V gene TRBV7-2 combines with J gene TRBJ2-5; 8 nucleotides match TRBD2. Trimming took 2 bases from V and 5 from J; bases not matched to a gene: 4. The CDR3 consists of 14 residues. Per the germline V gene, CDR1 is SGHTA and CDR2 is FQGNSA. Combining the CDR3 with reference TRBV7-2 and TRBJ2-5 gives the whole variable domain GAGVSQSPSNKVTEKGKDVELRCDPISGHTALYWYRQSLGQGLEFLIYFQGNSAPDKSGLPSDRFSAERTGGSVSTLTIQRTQQEDSAVYLCASSLQAGEETQYFGPGTRLLVL.

This clonotype was observed a handful of times. This sequence may be a read error, since a much larger clone differs from it by one base. V is TRBV28 and J is TRBJ2-2, with TRBD2 identical over 8 bases. The CDR3 consists of 16 residues. Germline-derived CDR1 and CDR2 are MDHEN and SYDVKM. CDR3 coding DNA: TGTGCCAGCAGACCCTATCCGGGGGGGCGGACCGGGGAGCCGTTTTTT. It encodes CASRPYPGGRTGEPFF.

This clonotype occurred many times. The chain employs TRBV20-1 and TRBJ1-1; a weak D match, TRBD1 (6 bases). This CDR3 has 14 amino acids. The V end was cut by 3 bases, the J end by 3 bases, with 14 bases between. The germline V gene encodes CDR1 DFQATT and CDR2 SNEGSKA (reference sequence). The CDR3 loop is CSASWDTGDTEAFF. The CDR3 coding sequence is TGCAGTGCTAGCTGGGACACCGGGGACACTGAAGCTTTCTTT.

This clonotype was counted at least ten times. The chain is built from TRBV6-6 and TRBJ2-7; 13 nucleotides agree with TRBD2. The junction had 6 bases not matched to a gene; V was cut back by 0 bases and J by 4 bases. The germline gives CDR1 MNHNY, CDR2 SVGAGI (reference sequence). The CDR3 loop spans 17 amino acids. The DNA of the CDR3 is TGTGCCAGCAGTTACTCCGGACTAGCGGGGGTATATTACGAGCAGTACTTC. Translation gives CASSYSGLAGVYYEQYF.

This clonotype was detected ten times or more. The genes are TRBV12-3 or TRBV12-4 and TRBJ2-3, with a tentative D call TRBD2 (5 bases). The germline V and J ends were trimmed by 8 bases and 2 bases, with 11 bases remaining between them. CDR3 size: 13 residues. The CDR3 region is CASAAGYTDTQYF. CDR3 DNA sequence: TGTGCCAGCGCCGCGGGTTACACAGATACGCAGTATTTT.

This clonotype was picked up many times. The chain employs TRBV29-1 and TRBJ2-4; D unresolved. The length of the CDR3 is 13 residues. Trimming stripped 4 bases from V and 5 bases from J, with 12 bases between. Germline lookup yields CDR1 SQVTM and CDR2 ANQGSEA. The CDR3 sequence is CSVVSRKENIQYF. CDR3 DNA: TGCAGCGTTGTTTCCCGCAAGGAAAACATTCAGTACTTC.

The V call is TRBV7-2, the J call TRBJ1-1; D remains unclear. Germline CDR1 is SGHTA and CDR2 is FQGNSA. Trimming left V 5 bases short and J 4 bases short, with 14 bases between. CDR3 length: 14 amino acids. The CDR3 here is CASSPAGSGTEAFF. The CDR3 nucleotides read TGTGCCAGCAGCCCTGCGGGGTCTGGCACTGAAGCTTTCTTT. The full variable domain, rest sourced from reference TRBV7-2 and TRBJ1-1, is GAGVSQSPSNKVTEKGKDVELRCDPISGHTALYWYRQSLGQGLEFLIYFQGNSAPDKSGLPSDRFSAERTGGSVSTLTIQRTQQEDSAVYLCASSPAGSGTEAFFGQGTRLTVV.

This clonotype came up many times. The rearrangement links TRBV28 to TRBJ1-2; D gene uncertain. The germline CDR1 and CDR2 sequences are MDHEN and SYDVKM. The CDR3 spans 12 residues. V gave up 8 bases and J gave up 4 bases, with 11 bases separating them. CDR3 sequence: CASQRSLYGYTF. The CDR3 DNA sequence: TGTGCCAGCCAGCGCAGTCTCTATGGCTACACCTTC.

The sample holds a few counts of this clonotype. The chain uses TRBV5-1 and TRBJ1-3, with D unclear. Per germline, CDR1 SGHRS and CDR2 YFSETQ. Trimming shortened V by 0 bases and J by 0 bases, and 7 bases separated the two germline ends. This CDR3 is built from 15 residues. CDR3 protein: CASSLGVLSGNTIYF. The CDR3 DNA is TGCGCCAGCAGCTTGGGGGTCCTCTCTGGAAACACCATATATTTT.

The J gene is TRBJ2-5, the V gene TRBV7-9; unclear D gene. V was pared by 1 base and J by 5 bases, with 14 bases between. The CDR3 sequence is 15 residues long. Germline-derived CDR1 and CDR2 are SEHNR and FQNEAQ (reference sequence). The CDR3 region has the DNA TGTGCCAGCAGCTTAGGTCGCGACCGGTGGGAGACCCAGTACTTC. Translated, it gives CASSLGRDRWETQYF.

This clonotype was seen ten or more times. The V gene is TRBV13, the J gene TRBJ2-2; D is perhaps TRBD2 (6 bases). V was shortened by 1 base and J by 0 bases, with 15 bases between the two germline ends. Germline V CDR1 and CDR2: PRHDT, FYEKMQ (reference sequence). This CDR3 has 18 residues. DNA of the CDR3: TGTGCCAGCAGCTTAGTTTGGGGAGCGGGCCCGAACACCGGGGAGCTGTTTTTT. Residues: CASSLVWGAGPNTGELFF.

At least ten counts were recorded for this clonotype. The chain couples TRBV28 to TRBJ2-1; 7 bases are shared with TRBD1. Per the germline V gene, CDR1 is MDHEN and CDR2 is SYDVKM. This CDR3 is 13 amino acids long. The junction had 7 bases not matched to a gene; V was cut back by 6 bases and J by 8 bases. In nucleotides, the CDR3 is TGTGCCAGCAGGACCCCCGGGACAGATGAGCAGTTCTTC. This gives the protein CASRTPGTDEQFF.

In the case of this clonotype: Being one base from a much bigger clone, this may be a read error. The chain has TRBV5-1 and TRBJ2-7, with 7 positions matching TRBD1. Germline values: CDR1 SGHRS, CDR2 YFSETQ. The CDR3 length is 14 residues. The CDR3 is CANSRDSETYEQYF. CDR3 DNA: TGCGCCAACAGCCGGGACAGCGAAACCTACGAGCAGTACTTC.

This clonotype was recorded a few times. The gene calls are TRBV6-1 and TRBJ1-6; TRBD1 is a possible D gene (5 bases). The CDR3 consists of 14 residues. Per the germline V gene, CDR1 is MNHNS and CDR2 is SASEGT. V lost 2 bases to trimming and J lost 8 bases, with 10 bases between them. This chain's CDR3 is CASSESGAYSPLHF. The CDR3 DNA is TGTGCCAGCAGTGAATCCGGGGCCTATTCACCCCTCCACTTT.

The rearrangement links TRBV7-9 to TRBJ2-5; D perhaps matches TRBD1 (6 bases). Between the trimmed V and J ends, which lost 9 bases and 1 base, there was a span of 18 bases. The CDR3 loop spans 15 amino acids. The V gene's germline CDR1 is SEHNR and CDR2 FQNEAQ (reference sequence). The CDR3: CASRAGQLIQETQYF. The CDR3 nucleotides read TGTGCCAGTCGAGCCGGACAGCTTATCCAAGAGACCCAGTACTTC.

This clonotype was recorded many times. The chain carries TRBV13 and TRBJ1-3; D gene ambiguous. The germline V and J ends were trimmed by 0 bases and 4 bases, with 4 bases remaining between them. In germline, CDR1 is PRHDT, CDR2 FYEKMQ (reference sequence). This CDR3 region has 13 residues. In nucleotides, the CDR3 is TGTGCCAGCAGCTTAGGCCCCGGAAACACCATATATTTT. This encodes CASSLGPGNTIYF.

This clonotype appeared many times. This chain connects TRBV20-1 to TRBJ2-3, with D perhaps TRBD2 (6 bases). Per the germline V gene, CDR1 is DFQATT and CDR2 is SNEGSKA (reference sequence). The CDR3 is made up of 17 amino acids. With 2 bases removed from V and 0 bases from J, the gap between germline ends came to 18 bases. DNA for the CDR3: TGCAGTGCTAGACGAGAGGGGTGGGGGGAGAGCACAGATACGCAGTATTTT. This translates into CSARREGWGESTDTQYF.

This clonotype was observed a few times. V and J are TRBV20-1 and TRBJ1-4; perhaps TRBD1 as D (6 bases). CDR1 and CDR2 from the germline V gene are DFQATT and SNEGSKA (reference sequence). The CDR3 is made up of 14 amino acids. Trimming stripped 3 bases from V and 10 bases from J, with 18 bases between. The CDR3 DNA reads as TGCAGTGCTAGGTGGGGGGCAGGGGTCCGAAAACTGTTTTTT. This translates into CSARWGAGVRKLFF.

This clonotype showed up many times. V and J are TRBV6-2 or TRBV6-3 and TRBJ2-1, with a tentative D call TRBD1 (5 bases). The germline V gene has CDR1 MNHEY and CDR2 SVGEGT. V was clipped by 6 bases and J by 4 bases, with 16 bases between them. The CDR3 is made up of 15 amino acids. In nucleotides, the CDR3 is TGTGCCAGCAGCCCGATGGGGCGGCTGTACAATGAGCAGTTCTTC. Its protein is CASSPMGRLYNEQFF.

This clonotype was observed at least ten times. The chain recombines TRBV9 with TRBJ1-2, with 7 bases that match TRBD1. Germline assignment: CDR1 SGDLS and CDR2 YYNGEE. This CDR3 region has 14 residues. V shed 2 bases, J shed 8 bases, and the junction held 9 bases outside the gene matches. Here the CDR3 reads CASSVDAGGDGYTF. CDR3 coding DNA: TGTGCCAGCAGCGTGGATGCAGGGGGAGACGGCTACACCTTC. Full variable domain (remainder filled in from reference TRBV9 and TRBJ1-2): DSGVTQTPKHLITATGQRVTLRCSPRSGDLSVYWYQQSLDQGLQFLIQYYNGEERAKGNILERFSAQQFPDLHSELNLSSLELGDSALYFCASSVDAGGDGYTFGSGTRLTVV.

There are many counts of this clonotype. The V call is TRBV5-1, the J call TRBJ2-1; 13 nucleotides align to TRBD2. Germline V gene lookup returns CDR1 SGHRS and CDR2 YFSETQ. The CDR3 runs 16 residues. The ends lost 3 bases at V and 7 bases at J; junction bases unmatched: 7. The CDR3 DNA follows: TGCGCCAGCAGCTCAGGCCCGGGACTAGCGGGAAATGAGCAGTTCTTC. This gives the protein CASSSGPGLAGNEQFF.

This clonotype was counted at least ten times. The genes are TRBV6-1 and TRBJ1-5; D possibly corresponds to TRBD1 (5 bases). V lost 3 bases and J lost 7, with 16 bases in between. Per the germline V gene, CDR1 is MNHNS and CDR2 is SASEGT. The length of the CDR3 is 15 residues. Here the CDR3 DNA reads TGTGCCAGCAGTGAGTGGGGGGTGCCGGGACAGCCCCAGCATTTT. It yields the protein CASSEWGVPGQPQHF.

In its sample, this clonotype was seen many times. V gene TRBV15 combines with J gene TRBJ2-7, with a weak D call TRBD1 (6 bases). Trimming removed 2 bases from V and 0 bases from J, with 8 bases in between. The V gene's germline CDR1 is LNHNV and CDR2 YYDKDF (reference sequence). This CDR3 has 14 amino acids. The chain's CDR3 is CATSRQGSSYEQYF. DNA of the CDR3: TGTGCCACCAGCAGACAGGGGAGCTCCTACGAGCAGTACTTC. The full variable domain, completed using reference TRBV15 and TRBJ2-7, is DAMVIQNPRYQVTQFGKPVTLSCSQTLNHNVMYWYQQKSSQAPKLLFHYYDKDFNNEADTPDNFQSRRPNTSFCFLDIRSPGLGDTAMYLCATSRQGSSYEQYFGPGTRLTVT.

This clonotype occurred a few times. The gene calls are TRBV5-1 and TRBJ2-1, with 13 bases matching TRBD2. Germline values: CDR1 SGHRS, CDR2 YFSETQ. V shed 4 bases and J 8 bases; nucleotides not matched to a gene: 12. The CDR3 extends over 17 amino acids. DNA of the CDR3: TGCGCCAGCAGCCTACGACCGGGACTAGCGGGGTTGGATGAGCAGTTCTTC. Its translation: CASSLRPGLAGLDEQFF.

This clonotype was seen at least ten times. The J gene is TRBJ1-2, the V gene TRBV7-9; the match to TRBD1 covers 9 bases. The germline gives CDR1 SEHNR, CDR2 FQNEAQ (reference sequence). After removal of 1 base from V and 7 bases from J, the junction contained 7 bases not matched to a gene. The CDR3 runs to 15 residues. CDR3 bases: TGTGCCAGCAGCTTAGGGGACAGGGTTACAAGTGGCTACACCTTC. Protein product: CASSLGDRVTSGYTF.

In this sample, this clonotype turned up many times. The chain is built from TRBV30 and TRBJ1-1; D gene ambiguous. The CDR3 sequence is 15 residues long. Trimming shortened V by 0 bases and J by 0 bases, and 11 bases separated the two germline ends. Germline V gives CDR1 GTSNPN, CDR2 SVGIG (reference sequence). The CDR3 loop reads CAWSVPPGMNTEAFF. Written as DNA, the CDR3 is TGTGCCTGGAGTGTACCCCCGGGAATGAACACTGAAGCTTTCTTT.